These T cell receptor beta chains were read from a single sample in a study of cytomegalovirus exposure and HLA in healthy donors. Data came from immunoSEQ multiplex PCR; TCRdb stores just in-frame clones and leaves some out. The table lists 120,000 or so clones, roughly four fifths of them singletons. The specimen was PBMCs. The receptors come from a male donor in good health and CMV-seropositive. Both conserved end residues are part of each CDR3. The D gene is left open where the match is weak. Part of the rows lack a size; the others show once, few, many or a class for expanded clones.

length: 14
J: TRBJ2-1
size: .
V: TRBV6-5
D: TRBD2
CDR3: CASRIAGPNNEQFF
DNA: TGTGCCAGCAGGATAGCGGGTCCTAACAATGAGCAGTTCTTC

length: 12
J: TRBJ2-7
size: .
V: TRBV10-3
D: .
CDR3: CATGGSTYEQYF
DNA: TGTGCCACGGGTGGCTCGACCTACGAGCAGTACTTC

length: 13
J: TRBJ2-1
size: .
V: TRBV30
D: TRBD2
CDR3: CAWGGGSGDEQFF
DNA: TGTGCCTGGGGTGGCGGGAGTGGAGATGAGCAGTTCTTC

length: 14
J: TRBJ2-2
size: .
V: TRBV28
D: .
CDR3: CASSPSVTGGELFF
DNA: TGTGCCAGCAGTCCCTCCGTCACCGGCGGGGAGCTGTTTTTT

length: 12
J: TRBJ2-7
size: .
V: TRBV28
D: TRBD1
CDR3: CATLDRDYEQYF
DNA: TGTGCCACGCTTGACAGGGACTACGAGCAGTACTTC

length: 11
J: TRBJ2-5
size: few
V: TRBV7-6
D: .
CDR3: CASRLQETQYF
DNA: TGTGCCAGCAGGCTACAAGAGACCCAGTACTTC

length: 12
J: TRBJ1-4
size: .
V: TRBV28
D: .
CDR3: CASSSNNEKLFF
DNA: TGTGCCAGCAGTTCTAATAATGAAAAACTGTTTTTT

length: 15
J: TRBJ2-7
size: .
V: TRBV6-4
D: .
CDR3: CASSDPRAHSYEQYF
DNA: TGTGCCAGCAGTGACCCCAGGGCCCATTCCTACGAGCAGTACTTC

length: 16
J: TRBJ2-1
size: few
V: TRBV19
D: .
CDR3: CASNPGRPPSYNEQFF
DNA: TGTGCCAGTAACCCGGGGAGGCCCCCCTCCTACAATGAGCAGTTCTTC

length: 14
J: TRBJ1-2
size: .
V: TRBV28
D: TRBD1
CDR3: CASSLTGQNYGYTF
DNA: TGTGCCAGCAGTTTGACAGGGCAGAACTATGGCTACACCTTC

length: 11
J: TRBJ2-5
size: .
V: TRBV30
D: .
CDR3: CAWSVHETQYF
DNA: TGTGCCTGGAGTGTACACGAGACCCAGTACTTC

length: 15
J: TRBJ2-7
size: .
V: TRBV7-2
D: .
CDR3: CASGPSAIEVYEQYF
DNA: TGTGCCAGCGGTCCCTCAGCGATAGAAGTTTACGAGCAGTACTTC

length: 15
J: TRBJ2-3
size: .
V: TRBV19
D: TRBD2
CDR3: CASSRGGRAADTQYF
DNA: TGTGCCAGTAGTCGGGGCGGGAGGGCGGCAGATACGCAGTATTTT

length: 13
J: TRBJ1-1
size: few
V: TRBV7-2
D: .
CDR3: CASSPSVNTEAFF
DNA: TGTGCCAGCAGCCCGAGTGTGAACACTGAAGCTTTCTTT

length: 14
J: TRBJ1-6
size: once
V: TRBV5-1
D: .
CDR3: CASSLQGLDSPLHF
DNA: TGCGCCAGCAGCTTGCAGGGCTTGGATTCACCCCTCCACTTT

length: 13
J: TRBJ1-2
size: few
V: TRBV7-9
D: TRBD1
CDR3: CASSYGQGDGYTF
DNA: TGTGCCAGCAGCTACGGGCAGGGGGATGGCTACACCTTC

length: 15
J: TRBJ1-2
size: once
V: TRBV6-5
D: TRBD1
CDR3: CASKRQGSANYGYTF
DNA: TGTGCCAGCAAACGACAGGGGAGCGCTAACTATGGCTACACCTTC

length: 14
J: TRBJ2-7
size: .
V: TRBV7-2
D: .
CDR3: CASSLAGGLREQYF
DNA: TGTGCCAGCAGCTTAGCGGGAGGTTTGCGGGAGCAGTACTTC

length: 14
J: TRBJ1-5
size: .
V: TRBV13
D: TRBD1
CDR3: CASSHGQGGQPQHF
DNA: TGTGCCAGCAGCCATGGACAGGGCGGTCAGCCCCAGCATTTT

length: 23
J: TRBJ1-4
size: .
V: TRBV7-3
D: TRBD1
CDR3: CASSLKFAPYPTGTGRVGEKLFF
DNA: TGTGCCAGCAGCCTAAAGTTTGCCCCATACCCGACCGGGACAGGGAGGGTGGGTGAAAAACTGTTTTTT

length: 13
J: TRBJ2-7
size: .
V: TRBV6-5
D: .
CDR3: CASSSGFTYEQYF
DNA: TGTGCCAGCAGTTCCGGGTTCACCTACGAGCAGTACTTC

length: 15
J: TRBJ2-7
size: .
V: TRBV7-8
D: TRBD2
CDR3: CASSLDAGALYEQYF
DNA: TGTGCCAGCAGCTTAGATGCGGGAGCCCTCTACGAGCAGTACTTC

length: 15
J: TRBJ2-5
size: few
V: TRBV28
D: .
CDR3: CASSFPRDIKETQYF
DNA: TGTGCCAGCAGTTTCCCCCGGGACATTAAAGAGACCCAGTACTTC

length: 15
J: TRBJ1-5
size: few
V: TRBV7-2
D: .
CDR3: CASSLAGGRSQPQHF
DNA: TGTGCCAGCAGCTTAGCAGGGGGTAGGAGTCAGCCCCAGCATTTT

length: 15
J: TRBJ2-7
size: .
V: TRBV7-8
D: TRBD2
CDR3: CASSLEPGGPYEQYF
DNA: TGTGCCAGCAGCTTAGAGCCGGGAGGGCCGTACGAGCAGTACTTC

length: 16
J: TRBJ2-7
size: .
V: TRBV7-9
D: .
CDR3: CASSSPIADSSYEQYF
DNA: TGTGCCAGCAGCTCCCCAATAGCGGATAGCTCCTACGAGCAGTACTTC

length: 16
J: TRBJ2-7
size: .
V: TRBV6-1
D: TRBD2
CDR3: CASSEVGLAGLYEQYF
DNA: TGTGCCAGCAGTGAAGTGGGTCTAGCGGGACTCTACGAGCAGTACTTC

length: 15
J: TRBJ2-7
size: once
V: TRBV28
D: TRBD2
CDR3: CASRQLAGAPYEQYF
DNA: TGTGCCAGCAGACAACTAGCGGGTGCTCCTTACGAGCAGTACTTC

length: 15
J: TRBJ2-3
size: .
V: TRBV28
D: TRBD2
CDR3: CASSEPGLVGDTQYF
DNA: TGTGCCAGCAGTGAACCGGGACTAGTGGGAGATACGCAGTATTTT

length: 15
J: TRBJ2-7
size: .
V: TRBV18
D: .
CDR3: CASSRAGHSSYEQYF
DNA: TGTGCCAGCTCAAGAGCGGGCCACAGCTCCTACGAGCAGTACTTC

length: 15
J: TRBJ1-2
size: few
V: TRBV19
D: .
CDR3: CASSIQQEGRSGYTF
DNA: TGTGCCAGTAGTATTCAACAGGAGGGTCGAAGTGGCTACACCTTC

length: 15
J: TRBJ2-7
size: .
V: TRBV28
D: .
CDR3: CASSLYGQWSGEQYF
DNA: TGTGCCAGCAGTTTATATGGACAGTGGTCTGGGGAGCAGTACTTC

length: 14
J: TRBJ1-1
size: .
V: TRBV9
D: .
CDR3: CASSRSVNLPEAFF
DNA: TGTGCCAGCAGCCGATCGGTAAATCTCCCTGAAGCTTTCTTT

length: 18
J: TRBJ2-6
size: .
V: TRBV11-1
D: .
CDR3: CASSLRGGHISGANVLTF
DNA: TGTGCCAGCAGCTTAAGAGGGGGACACATCTCTGGGGCCAACGTCCTGACTTTC

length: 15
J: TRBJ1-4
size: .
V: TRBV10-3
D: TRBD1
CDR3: CAISEFDRGPEKLFF
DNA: TGTGCCATCAGTGAGTTTGACAGGGGGCCTGAAAAACTGTTTTTT

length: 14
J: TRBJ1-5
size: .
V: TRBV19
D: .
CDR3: CASGRDIGRQPQHF
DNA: TGTGCCAGCGGACGGGACATCGGGAGGCAGCCCCAGCATTTT

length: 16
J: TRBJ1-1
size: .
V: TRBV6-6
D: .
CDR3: CASSYPTELLNTEAFF
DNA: TGTGCCAGCAGTTACCCGACAGAGTTACTGAACACTGAAGCTTTCTTT

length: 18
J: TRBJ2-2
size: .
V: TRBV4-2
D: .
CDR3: CASSQDSPLAVNTGELFF
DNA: TGTGCCAGCAGCCAAGATAGTCCATTAGCGGTAAACACCGGGGAGCTGTTTTTT

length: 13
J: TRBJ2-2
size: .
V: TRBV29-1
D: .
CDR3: CSVDQGRTGELFF
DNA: TGCAGCGTTGACCAGGGAAGAACCGGGGAGCTGTTTTTT

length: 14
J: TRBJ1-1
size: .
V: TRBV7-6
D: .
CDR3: CASSLGGSGTEAFF
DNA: TGTGCCAGCAGCCTAGGGGGAAGCGGCACTGAAGCTTTCTTT

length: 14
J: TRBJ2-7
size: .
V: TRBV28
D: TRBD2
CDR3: CASSGTSGAYEQYF
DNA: TGTGCCAGCAGTGGGACTAGCGGAGCCTACGAGCAGTACTTC

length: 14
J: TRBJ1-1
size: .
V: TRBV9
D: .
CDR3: CASSATVSGVEAFF
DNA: TGTGCCAGCAGCGCGACTGTATCAGGGGTCGAAGCTTTCTTT

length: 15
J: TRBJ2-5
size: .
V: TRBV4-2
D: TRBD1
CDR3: CASSQVTGWEETQYF
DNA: TGTGCCAGCAGCCAAGTGACAGGGTGGGAAGAGACCCAGTACTTC

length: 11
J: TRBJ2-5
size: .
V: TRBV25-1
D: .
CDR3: CASSAVSTQYF
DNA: TGTGCCAGCAGTGCCGTTTCGACCCAGTACTTC

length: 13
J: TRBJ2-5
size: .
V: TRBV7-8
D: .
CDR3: CASSATRRETQYF
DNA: TGTGCCAGCAGCGCTACCCGGAGAGAGACCCAGTACTTC